This passage covers 19 T cell receptor beta chains from one sample sequenced in a study of blood T cell repertoires in COVID-19. Sequencing was performed with immunoSEQ multiplex PCR; in TCRdb, only in-frame clones are kept and a portion is missing. The sample includes 200,000 to 300,000 clones, roughly 86% seen only once; the top ten take approximately 2.4%. Sequenced input: PBMCs or T cells enriched from blood (not recorded which). These receptors were collected from a woman aged 25-40 years with acute COVID-19.

The J gene is TRBJ2-3, the V gene TRBV10-3; 7 bases agree with TRBD2. CDR1 and CDR2 (germline): ENHRY, SYGVKD. V trimming: 8 bases; J trimming: 3 bases; junction bases outside the gene matches: 14. The CDR3 extends over 16 amino acids. Written as DNA, the CDR3 is TGTGCCATCGGGACCTCTAGCGGTTTAGAGACAGATACGCAGTATTTT. Translation: CAIGTSSGLETDTQYF.

The chain is built from TRBV5-1 and TRBJ2-1; D possibly corresponds to TRBD2 (6 bases). The CDR3 length is 16 residues. Trimming cost V 0 bases and J 1 base, with 11 bases left between them. Per the germline V gene, CDR1 is SGHRS and CDR2 is YFSETQ. CDR3 nucleotides: TGCGCCAGCAGCTTGGGTGGCGGGGTTTCCTACAATGAGCAGTTCTTC. Amino acids: CASSLGGGVSYNEQFF. The full variable domain, completed using reference TRBV5-1 and TRBJ2-1, is KAGVTQTPRYLIKTRGQQVTLSCSPISGHRSVSWYQQTPGQGLQFLFEYFSETQRNKGNFPGRFSGRQFSNSRSEMNVSTLELGDSALYLCASSLGGGVSYNEQFFGPGTRLTVL.

This clone was counted once. CDR3 DNA: TGTGCCAGCTCTCGGGGTTTCTTGAACACTGAAGCTTTCTTT. Translating gives CASSRGFLNTEAFF. The V gene is TRBV18, the J gene TRBJ1-1; D ambiguous. V was clipped by 6 bases and J by 0 bases, with 11 bases between them. CDR3 size: 14 residues. Germline CDR1 is KGHSH and CDR2 is LQKENI.

The chain is built from TRBV13 and TRBJ2-1; 12 bases match TRBD2. The CDR3 extends over 15 amino acids. J gave up 8 bases and V 5 bases, and 7 bases lay outside the gene matches. The germline CDR1 and CDR2 sequences are PRHDT and FYEKMQ (reference sequence). The CDR3 here is CASSETSGGIDEQFF. The CDR3 DNA reads as TGTGCCAGCAGCGAAACTAGCGGGGGGATCGATGAGCAGTTCTTC.

This clone came up once. V usage is TRBV19 and J usage is TRBJ2-5; TRBD1 matches 9 bases. V dropped 5 bases and J dropped 5; count of bases not matched to a gene: 3. Germline CDR1 and CDR2: LNHDA and SQIVND (reference sequence). The CDR3 has 13 residues. As DNA, the CDR3 is TGTGCCAGTAGTGCCGGGACAGGGGAGACCCAGTACTTC. Translation gives CASSAGTGETQYF.

This chain joins TRBV7-9 and TRBJ1-6; 7 nucleotides align to TRBD1. CDR1 SEHNR and CDR2 FQNEAQ come from the germline V gene (reference sequence). The CDR3 runs to 16 residues. J lost 10 bases, V lost 1 base, and 10 bases had no gene match. The chain's CDR3 is CASSLGPQGGGSPLHF. For the CDR3, the DNA is TGTGCCAGCAGCTTAGGCCCCCAAGGGGGCGGATCACCCCTCCACTTT.

The chain carries TRBV19 and TRBJ1-3; D unclear. V shed 7 bases and J shed 0 bases, with 10 bases lying between them. Germline V lookup: CDR1 LNHDA, CDR2 SQIVND (reference sequence). CDR3 length: 14 residues. CDR3 residues: CASKKLASGNTIYF. The DNA for the CDR3 is TGTGCCAGTAAAAAATTAGCCTCTGGAAACACCATATATTTT.

The rearrangement uses TRBV2 and TRBJ2-1; a possible D gene is TRBD2 (5 bases). This CDR3 is built from 12 residues. V lost 4 bases and J lost 7, with 8 bases in between. The germline V gene has CDR1 SNHLY and CDR2 FYNNEI. The CDR3 loop reads CASSGSGNEQFF. In DNA, the CDR3 is TGTGCCAGCAGTGGAAGCGGTAATGAGCAGTTCTTC.

This sequence joins TRBV2 and TRBJ1-1; D is undetermined. The V end was cut by 5 bases, the J end by 1 base, with 11 bases between. This CDR3 contains 14 residues. CDR1 is SNHLY and CDR2 is FYNNEI in the germline V gene. The CDR3 DNA reads as TGTGCCAGCAGTATAGACACCTGGAACACTGAAGCTTTCTTT. Its translation is CASSIDTWNTEAFF.

This clone was counted once. V and J are TRBV6-5 and TRBJ1-5; 10 bases align to TRBD1. Germline V gene sequence: CDR1 MNHEY, CDR2 SVGAGI. CDR3 length equals 15 residues. The junction had 9 bases not matched to a gene; V was cut back by 6 bases and J by 7 bases. As DNA, the CDR3 is TGTGCCAGCAGCCGAAGCCGGGACAGGGGACAGCCCCAGCATTTT. Residues: CASSRSRDRGQPQHF.

The rearrangement links TRBV29-1 to TRBJ2-7; perhaps TRBD2 as D (5 bases). CDR1 and CDR2 (germline): SQVTM, ANQGSEA. CDR3 length equals 12 residues. V was trimmed by 7 bases and J by 3 bases, leaving 13 bases between them. This chain's CDR3 is CSGGERDYEQYF. The CDR3, as DNA: TGCAGCGGTGGTGAGAGGGACTACGAGCAGTACTTC.

The genes are TRBV9 and TRBJ2-7; TRBD1 matches at 11 bases. After removal of 4 bases from V and 3 bases from J, the junction contained 15 bases not matched to a gene. Germline-derived CDR1 and CDR2 are SGDLS and YYNGEE. The CDR3 spans 18 residues. CDR3 sequence reads: CASSTPRWGDRGNYEQYF. The CDR3 DNA follows: TGTGCCAGCAGCACACCACGGTGGGGGGACAGGGGGAACTACGAGCAGTACTTC.

The chain carries TRBV12-5 and TRBJ2-7; 9 nucleotides line up with TRBD1. V dropped 8 bases and J dropped 6; count of bases not matched to a gene: 5. This CDR3 is built from 12 residues. Germline assignment: CDR1 LGHNT and CDR2 FRNRAP. CDR3 DNA: TGTGCTAGTCGACAGGGGGGTTTCGAGCAGTACTTC. It specifies CASRQGGFEQYF.

The rearrangement joins TRBV5-6 to TRBJ2-3; maybe TRBD1 (6 bases). The V end was cut by 0 bases, the J end by 4 bases, with 18 bases between. CDR3 length equals 17 residues. Germline lookup yields CDR1 SGHDT and CDR2 YYEEEE. CDR3 sequence: CASSLGPRQDGADTQYF. In nucleotides, the CDR3 is TGTGCCAGCAGCTTGGGACCAAGACAGGACGGGGCAGATACGCAGTATTTT.

The chain carries TRBV7-2 and TRBJ2-1, with a possible D match to TRBD1 (5 bases). The length of the CDR3 is 14 residues. Per germline, CDR1 SGHTA and CDR2 FQGNSA. The V end lost 2 bases, the J end lost 2 bases, and 7 bases lay between the germline ends. CDR3 protein: CASSLPTAYNEQFF. CDR3 coding DNA: TGTGCCAGCAGCTTACCGACAGCCTACAATGAGCAGTTCTTC.

V gene TRBV7-9 combines with J gene TRBJ2-1; D ambiguous. There are 12 residues in the CDR3. Germline V gene lookup returns CDR1 SEHNR and CDR2 FQNEAQ (reference sequence). V dropped 3 bases and J dropped 7 bases, with 7 bases sitting between them. In DNA, the CDR3 is TGTGCCAGCAGCTTTGGAGTTAATGAGCAGTTCTTC. Amino acid sequence: CASSFGVNEQFF.

J is TRBJ2-5 and V is TRBV3-1 (or the pseudogene TRBV3-2), with 9 nucleotides matching TRBD1. The junction had 8 bases not matched to a gene; V was cut back by 6 bases and J by 3 bases. The CDR3 length is 15 residues. Germline V gene lookup returns CDR1 LGHDT and CDR2 YNNKEL (reference sequence). CDR3 bases: TGTGCCAGCAGGGACACAGGGGGCTTTAAAGAGACCCAGTACTTC. Translating gives CASRDTGGFKETQYF.

This clone has just a few counts. The genes are TRBV6-5 and TRBJ1-4, with D unresolved. Germline CDR1 is MNHEY and CDR2 is SVGAGI. There are 14 residues in the CDR3. V lost 5 bases and J 13 bases, leaving 20 bases between the germline ends. CDR3 coding DNA: TGTGCCAGCAGTCGGACGGGAACTGACAATGGACTGTTTTTT. Its protein is CASSRTGTDNGLFF.

This sequence joins TRBV11-2 and TRBJ1-2; 7 bases align to TRBD1. This CDR3 region has 17 residues. V was pared by 0 bases and J by 2 bases, with 9 bases of the junction left unmatched. CDR1 and CDR2 from the germline V gene are SGHAT and FQNNGV. CDR3 loop: CASSLEVRGNANYGYTF. CDR3 DNA sequence: TGTGCCAGCAGCTTAGAGGTCAGGGGGAATGCGAACTATGGCTACACCTTC.